These 3 T cell receptor beta chains were all obtained from the same sample, sequenced in a study of identical twins. TCRdb analysed the 5' RACE reads with MiXCR anew, one entry per CDR3 protein. Here the sample spans about 730,000 distinct CDR3 sequences, approximately 22% being singletons. The sample was also reused in another study, on T cells expressing NK-cell markers.

Sequenced material: PBMCs. All receptors come from a woman between 18 and 29 years old in good health.

J is TRBJ2-1 and V is TRBV6-1; TRBD1 matches at 9 bases. The CDR3 runs to 18 residues. Germline loops: CDR1 MNHNS, CDR2 SASEGT. The V segment lost 6 bases and the J segment 6 bases; nucleotides outside the gene matches: 18. The CDR3 sequence: CASSLTSEGTGSVNEQFF. CDR3 DNA: TGTGCCAGCAGCCTAACGAGTGAAGGGACAGGGTCGGTCAATGAGCAGTTCTTC.

This clonotype has at least ten counts. The chain links TRBV12-3 or TRBV12-4 to TRBJ2-7, with a tentative D call TRBD1 (6 bases). The CDR3 is made up of 12 amino acids. V lost 8 bases and J 4 bases, leaving 12 bases between the germline ends. CDR3 region: CASGRQGYEQYF. In DNA, the CDR3 is TGTGCCAGCGGAAGGCAGGGGTACGAGCAGTACTTC.

The rearrangement uses TRBV20-1 and TRBJ2-7, with 11 bases fitting TRBD1. The V gene's germline CDR1 is DFQATT and CDR2 SNEGSKA (reference sequence). After removal of 6 bases from V and 3 bases from J, the junction contained 4 bases not matched to a gene. There are 13 residues in the CDR3. For the CDR3, the DNA is TGCAGTGCGGATGGGACAGGGGGCTACGAGCAGTACTTC. Protein: CSADGTGGYEQYF.